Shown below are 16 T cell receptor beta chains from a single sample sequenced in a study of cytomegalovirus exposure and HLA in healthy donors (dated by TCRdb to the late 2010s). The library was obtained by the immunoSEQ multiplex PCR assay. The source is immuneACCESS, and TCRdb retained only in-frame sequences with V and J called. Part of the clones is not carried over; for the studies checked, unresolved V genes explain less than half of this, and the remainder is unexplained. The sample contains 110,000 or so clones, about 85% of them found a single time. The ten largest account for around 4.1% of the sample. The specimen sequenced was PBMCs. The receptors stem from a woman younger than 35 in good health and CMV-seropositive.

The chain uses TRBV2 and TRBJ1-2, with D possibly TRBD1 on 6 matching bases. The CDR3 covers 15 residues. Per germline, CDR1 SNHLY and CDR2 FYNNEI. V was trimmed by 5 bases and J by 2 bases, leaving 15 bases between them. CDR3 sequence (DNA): TGTGCCAGCAGTTCCCCTAGGACAGAGAACTATGGCTACACCTTC. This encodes CASSSPRTENYGYTF.

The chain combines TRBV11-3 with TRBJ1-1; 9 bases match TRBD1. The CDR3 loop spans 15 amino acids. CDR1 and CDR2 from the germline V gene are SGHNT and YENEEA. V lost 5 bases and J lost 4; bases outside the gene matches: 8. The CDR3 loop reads CASSPGTGWSTEAFF. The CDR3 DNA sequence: TGTGCCAGCAGCCCGGGGACAGGGTGGTCCACTGAAGCTTTCTTT.

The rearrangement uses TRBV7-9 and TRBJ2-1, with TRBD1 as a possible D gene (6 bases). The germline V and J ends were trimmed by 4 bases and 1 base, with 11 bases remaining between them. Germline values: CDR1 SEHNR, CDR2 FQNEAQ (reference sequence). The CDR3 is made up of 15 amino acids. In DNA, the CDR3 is TGTGCCAGCAGCTCCCGGGACACTTCCTACAATGAGCAGTTCTTC. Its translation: CASSSRDTSYNEQFF. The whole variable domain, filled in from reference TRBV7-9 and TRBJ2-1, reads DTGVSQNPRHKITKRGQNVTFRCDPISEHNRLYWYRQTLGQGPEFLTYFQNEAQLEKSRLLSDRFSAERPKGSFSTLEIQRTEQGDSAMYLCASSSRDTSYNEQFFGPGTRLTVL.

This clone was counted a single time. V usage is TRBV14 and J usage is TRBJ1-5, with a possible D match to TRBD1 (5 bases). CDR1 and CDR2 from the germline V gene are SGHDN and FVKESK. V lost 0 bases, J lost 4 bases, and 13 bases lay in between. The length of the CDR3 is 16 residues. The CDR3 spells CASSQEAVGGNQPQHF. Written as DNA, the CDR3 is TGTGCCAGCAGCCAAGAGGCCGTGGGGGGGAATCAGCCCCAGCATTTT. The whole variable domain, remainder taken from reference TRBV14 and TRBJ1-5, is EAGVTQFPSHSVIEKGQTVTLRCDPISGHDNLYWYRRVMGKEIKFLLHFVKESKQDESGMPNNRFLAERTGGTYSTLKVQPAELEDSGVYFCASSQEAVGGNQPQHFGDGTRLSIL.

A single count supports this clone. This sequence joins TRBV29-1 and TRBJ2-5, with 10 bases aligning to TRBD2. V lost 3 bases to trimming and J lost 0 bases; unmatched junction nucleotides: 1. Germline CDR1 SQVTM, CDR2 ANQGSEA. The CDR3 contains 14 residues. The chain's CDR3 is CSVDGLADQETQYF. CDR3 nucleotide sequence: TGCAGCGTTGACGGACTAGCGGACCAAGAGACCCAGTACTTC.

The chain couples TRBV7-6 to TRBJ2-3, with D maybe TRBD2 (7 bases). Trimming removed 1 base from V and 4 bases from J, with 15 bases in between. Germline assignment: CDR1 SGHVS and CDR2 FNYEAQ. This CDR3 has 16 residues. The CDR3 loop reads CASSLGAGAQSDTQYF. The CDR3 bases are TGTGCCAGCAGCTTAGGTGCGGGGGCGCAGTCAGATACGCAGTATTTT.

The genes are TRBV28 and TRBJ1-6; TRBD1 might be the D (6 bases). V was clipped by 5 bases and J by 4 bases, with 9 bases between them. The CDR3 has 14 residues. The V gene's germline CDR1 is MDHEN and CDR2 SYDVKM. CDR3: CASSRQGYNSPLHF. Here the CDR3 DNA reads TGTGCCAGCAGTCGGCAGGGGTATAATTCACCCCTCCACTTT.

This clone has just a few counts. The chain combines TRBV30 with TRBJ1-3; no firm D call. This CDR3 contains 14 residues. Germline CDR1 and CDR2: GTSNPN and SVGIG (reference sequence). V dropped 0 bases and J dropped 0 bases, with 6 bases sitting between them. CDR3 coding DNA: TGTGCCTGGAGTGTAGCGTTCTCTGGAAACACCATATATTTT. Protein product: CAWSVAFSGNTIYF.

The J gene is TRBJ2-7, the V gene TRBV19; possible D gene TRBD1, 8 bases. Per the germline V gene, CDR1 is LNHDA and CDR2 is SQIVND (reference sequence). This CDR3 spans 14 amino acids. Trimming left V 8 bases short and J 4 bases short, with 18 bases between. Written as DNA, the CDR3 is TGTGCCAGTGGACTAGGACAGGGACTGTACGAGCAGTACTTC. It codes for CASGLGQGLYEQYF.

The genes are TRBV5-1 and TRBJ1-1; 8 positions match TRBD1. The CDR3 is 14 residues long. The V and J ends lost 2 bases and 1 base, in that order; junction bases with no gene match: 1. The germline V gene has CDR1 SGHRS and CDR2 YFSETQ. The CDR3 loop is CASSFGQGNTEAFF. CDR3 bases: TGCGCCAGCAGCTTCGGACAGGGGAACACTGAAGCTTTCTTT.

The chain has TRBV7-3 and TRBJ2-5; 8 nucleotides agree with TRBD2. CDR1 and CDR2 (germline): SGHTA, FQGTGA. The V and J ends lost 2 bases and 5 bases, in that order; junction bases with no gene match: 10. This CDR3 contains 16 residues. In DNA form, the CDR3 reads TGTGCCAGCAGCTTATCGGGTGCGGGGGGCCGGGAGACCCAGTACTTC. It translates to CASSLSGAGGRETQYF.

CDR3 amino acids: CAPRTSGKVREQFF. The CDR3 DNA is TGTGCCCCTCGGACTAGCGGGAAGGTTCGTGAGCAGTTCTTC. This sequence joins TRBV25-1 and TRBJ2-1, with 12 bases that match TRBD2. Per germline, CDR1 MGHDK and CDR2 SYGVNS. The CDR3 spans 14 residues. Trimming cost V 11 bases and J 9 bases; bases outside gene matches: 11.

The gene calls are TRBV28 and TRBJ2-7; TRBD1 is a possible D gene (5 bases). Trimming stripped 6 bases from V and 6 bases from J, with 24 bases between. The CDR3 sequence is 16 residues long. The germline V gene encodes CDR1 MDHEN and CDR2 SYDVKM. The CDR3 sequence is CASRGREGVGSGEQYF. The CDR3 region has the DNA TGTGCCAGCAGGGGCAGGGAAGGGGTAGGATCGGGCGAGCAGTACTTC.

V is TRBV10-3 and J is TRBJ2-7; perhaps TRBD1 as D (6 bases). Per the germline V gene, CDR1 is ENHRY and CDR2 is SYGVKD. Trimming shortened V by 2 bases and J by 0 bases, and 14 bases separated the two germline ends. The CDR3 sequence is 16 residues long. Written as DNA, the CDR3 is TGTGCCATCAGTGAGCGCGAACAGGGTGGCTCCTACGAGCAGTACTTC. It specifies CAISEREQGGSYEQYF.

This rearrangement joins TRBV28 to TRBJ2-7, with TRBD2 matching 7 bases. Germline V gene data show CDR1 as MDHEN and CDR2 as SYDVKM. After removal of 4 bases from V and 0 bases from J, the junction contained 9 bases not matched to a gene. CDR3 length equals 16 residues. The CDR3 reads CASSYPAGGFSYEQYF. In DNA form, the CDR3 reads TGTGCCAGCAGTTACCCTGCCGGGGGGTTCTCCTACGAGCAGTACTTC.

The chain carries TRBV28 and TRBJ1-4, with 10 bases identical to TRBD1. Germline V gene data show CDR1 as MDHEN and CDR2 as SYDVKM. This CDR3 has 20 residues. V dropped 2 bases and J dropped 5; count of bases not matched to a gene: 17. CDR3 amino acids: CASSLRSTRTGGKYNEKLFF. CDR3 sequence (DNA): TGTGCCAGCAGTTTACGGTCGACTCGGACAGGGGGGAAGTACAATGAAAAACTGTTTTTT.